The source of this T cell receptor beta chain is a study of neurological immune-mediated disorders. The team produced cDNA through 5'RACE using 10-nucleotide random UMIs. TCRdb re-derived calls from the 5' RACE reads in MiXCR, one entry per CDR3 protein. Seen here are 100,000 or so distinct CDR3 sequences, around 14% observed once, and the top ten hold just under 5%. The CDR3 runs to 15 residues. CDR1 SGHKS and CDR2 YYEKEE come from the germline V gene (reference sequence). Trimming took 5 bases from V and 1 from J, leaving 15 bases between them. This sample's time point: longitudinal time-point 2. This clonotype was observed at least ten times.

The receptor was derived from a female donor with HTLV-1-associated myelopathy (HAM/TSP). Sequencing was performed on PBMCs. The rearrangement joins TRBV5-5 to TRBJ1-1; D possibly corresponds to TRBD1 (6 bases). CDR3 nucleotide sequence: TGTGCCAGCAGGCGAAGGACAGAGCCGAACACTGAAGCTTTCTTT. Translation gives CASRRRTEPNTEAFF.